The 3 T cell receptor beta chains below all came from one sample that was sequenced in a study of blood T cell repertoires in COVID-19. The table came from immunoSEQ multiplex PCR; TCRdb's copy has only in-frame clones and leaves some out. The sample lists 300,000 to 400,000 clones; over 75% were seen once. The sample consisted of peripheral blood. The receptors shown here come from a woman aged 45-65 years with active or convalescent COVID-19.

This clone was counted a few times. Other DNA sequences in this sample translate to the same CDR3. The chain carries TRBV5-1 and TRBJ1-1; 9 bases agree with TRBD1. Germline-derived CDR1 and CDR2 are SGHRS and YFSETQ. The CDR3 extends over 14 amino acids. Losses at the gene ends were 2 bases for V and 1 base for J; bases not matched to a gene: 0. The CDR3 loop reads CASSLQGANTEAFF. Here the CDR3 DNA reads TGCGCCAGCAGCTTACAGGGGGCGAACACTGAAGCTTTCTTT.

This clone was seen a single time. CDR3 loop: CASSLDRLPLIRGYTF. The DNA for the CDR3 is TGTGCCAGCAGCTTAGATCGTCTACCACTGATTCGAGGCTACACCTTC. The chain combines TRBV11-2 with TRBJ1-2; D uncertain. This CDR3 comprises 16 residues. Germline lookup yields CDR1 SGHAT and CDR2 FQNNGV. V gave up 0 bases and J gave up 8 bases, with 19 bases separating them.

The V gene is TRBV28, the J gene TRBJ1-1; unclear D gene. V gave up 6 bases and J gave up 3 bases, with 8 bases separating them. Looked up from germline, CDR1 is MDHEN and CDR2 is SYDVKM. CDR3 length: 12 residues. DNA of the CDR3: TGTGCCAGCAGCCTCCAGGACACTGAAGCTTTCTTT. The encoded protein is CASSLQDTEAFF. The entire variable domain, with the rest obtained from reference TRBV28 and TRBJ1-1, is as follows: DVKVTQSSRYLVKRTGEKVFLECVQDMDHENMFWYRQDPGLGLRLIYFSYDVKMKEKGDIPEGYSVSREKKERFSLILESASTNQTSMYLCASSLQDTEAFFGQGTRLTVV.